These 3 T cell receptor beta chains were sequenced from one sample in a study of beta chain features in type 1 diabetes. The study reverse transcribed the entire isolated RNA, so it sequenced expressed TCRB transcripts. Data came from immunoSEQ multiplex PCR; TCRdb stores just in-frame clones and leaves some out. The sample yields about 140,000 clones, less than 8.5% seen once. The material sequenced was central memory CD4+ T cells from blood. These receptors all stem from a woman aged 25 to 39 in good health.

The V and J genes are TRBV7-6 and TRBJ1-5; the D gene is possibly TRBD1 (5 bases). Germline values: CDR1 SGHVS, CDR2 FNYEAQ. CDR3 length: 14 residues. V dropped 5 bases and J dropped 3 bases, with 11 bases sitting between them. CDR3: CASSLDRFNQPQHF. The CDR3 coding sequence is TGTGCCAGCAGCCTAGACAGATTCAATCAGCCCCAGCATTTT.

This clone was seen ten or more times. The rearrangement links TRBV10-3 to TRBJ2-4; no definite D call. The CDR3 has 13 amino acids. The V end lost 4 bases, the J end lost 3 bases, and 7 bases lay between the germline ends. Germline CDR1 ENHRY, CDR2 SYGVKD. DNA for the CDR3: TGTGCCATCAGTGGGGCAGGCAAAAACATTCAGTACTTC. This codes for CAISGAGKNIQYF.

As concerns this clone: One base separates it from a far larger clone, so it is likely a read error. The gene calls are TRBV7-9 and TRBJ2-6; 13 bases align to TRBD2. Germline CDR1 reads SEHNR; CDR2 reads FQNEAQ (reference sequence). The CDR3 has 18 amino acids. The ends lost 5 bases at V and 4 bases at J; junction bases unmatched: 8. DNA of the CDR3: TGTGCCAGCAGCGAACTAGCGGGAGGGCCTATGGGGGCCAACGTCCTGACTTTC. Residues: CASSELAGGPMGANVLTF.